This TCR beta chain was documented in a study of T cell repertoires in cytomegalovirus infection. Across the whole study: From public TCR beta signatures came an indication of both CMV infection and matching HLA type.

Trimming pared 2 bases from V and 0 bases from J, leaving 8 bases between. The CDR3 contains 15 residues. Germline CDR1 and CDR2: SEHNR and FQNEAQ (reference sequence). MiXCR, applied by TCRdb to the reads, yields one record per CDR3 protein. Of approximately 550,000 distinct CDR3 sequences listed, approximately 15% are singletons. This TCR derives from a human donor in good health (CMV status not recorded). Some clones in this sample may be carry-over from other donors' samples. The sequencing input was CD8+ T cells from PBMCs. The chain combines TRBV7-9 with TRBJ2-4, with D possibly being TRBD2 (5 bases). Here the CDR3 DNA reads TGTGCCAGCAGCTTAATTGCGGGAGCCAAAAACATTCAGTACTTC. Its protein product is CASSLIAGAKNIQYF. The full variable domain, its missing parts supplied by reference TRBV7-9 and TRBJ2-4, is DTGVSQNPRHKITKRGQNVTFRCDPISEHNRLYWYRQTLGQGPEFLTYFQNEAQLEKSRLLSDRFSAERPKGSFSTLEIQRTEQGDSAMYLCASSLIAGAKNIQYFGAGTRLSVL.